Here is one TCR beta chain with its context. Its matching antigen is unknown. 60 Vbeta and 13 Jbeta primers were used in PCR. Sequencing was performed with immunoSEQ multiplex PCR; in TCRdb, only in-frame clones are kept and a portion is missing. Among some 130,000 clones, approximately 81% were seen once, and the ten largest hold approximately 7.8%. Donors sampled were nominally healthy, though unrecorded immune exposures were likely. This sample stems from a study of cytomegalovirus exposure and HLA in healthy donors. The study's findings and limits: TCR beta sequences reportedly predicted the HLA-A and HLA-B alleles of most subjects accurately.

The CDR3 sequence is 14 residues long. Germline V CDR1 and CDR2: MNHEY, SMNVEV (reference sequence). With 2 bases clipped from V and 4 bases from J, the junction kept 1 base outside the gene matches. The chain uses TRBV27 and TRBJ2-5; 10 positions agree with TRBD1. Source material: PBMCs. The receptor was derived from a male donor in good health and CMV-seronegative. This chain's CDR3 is CASSLGTGAETQYF. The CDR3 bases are TGTGCCAGCAGTTTAGGGACAGGGGCAGAGACCCAGTACTTC.